The 9 T cell receptor beta chains reported below all come from one sample, sequenced in a study of T cells expressing NK-cell markers. No DNA is given; TCRdb re-called the 5' RACE reads and lists each CDR3 protein once. Found here are about 180,000 distinct CDR3 sequences; the top ten clones hold just over 20%. Sequenced input: blood T cells: a sorted CD56 or NKG2C T cell subset, CD4+ or CD8+ T cells, or bulk PBMC T cells (not recorded which). These receptors all stem from a man between 18 and 69 years old in good health.

The chain has TRBV3-1 and TRBJ2-5; the D gene TCRdb calls, TRBD1, cannot be checked with no DNA. From germline, CDR1 is LGHDT and CDR2 YNNKEL (reference sequence). The CDR3 length is 17 residues. The CDR3 loop is CASSPGTGGEDQETQYF.

J is TRBJ2-1 and V is TRBV6-4; without DNA, the TCRdb call of TRBD1 cannot be checked. This CDR3 is built from 15 residues. Looked up from germline, CDR1 is MRHNA and CDR2 is SNTAGT. The CDR3 here is CASSESVGSGGQQFF.

The genes are TRBV7-9 and TRBJ2-5; TCRdb proposes TRBD1, but this gene call is untestable without DNA. The germline V gene has CDR1 SEHNR and CDR2 FQNEAQ (reference sequence). This CDR3 has 16 residues. CDR3 loop: CASSPRGGELMETQYF. Variable domain in full (rest from reference TRBV7-9 and TRBJ2-5): DTGVSQNPRHKITKRGQNVTFRCDPISEHNRLYWYRQTLGQGPEFLTYFQNEAQLEKSRLLSDRFSAERPKGSFSTLEIQRTEQGDSAMYLCASSPRGGELMETQYFGPGTRLLVL.

V gene TRBV7-9 combines with J gene TRBJ2-6. This CDR3 region has 13 residues. The germline gives CDR1 SEHNR, CDR2 FQNEAQ (reference sequence). The CDR3 spells CARASSGANVLTF.

The CDR3 is CASSLLVGAREQYF. The chain uses TRBV5-1 and TRBJ2-7; TCRdb names TRBD1, which stays unverified in the absence of DNA. The CDR3 consists of 14 residues. Per the germline V gene, CDR1 is SGHRS and CDR2 is YFSETQ.

This chain joins TRBV12-3 or TRBV12-4 and TRBJ2-6; TCRdb outputs TRBD2, but without DNA this stays unchecked. This CDR3 spans 16 amino acids. The CDR3 region is CASSPLYGAGANVLTF.

The rearrangement uses TRBV24-1 and TRBJ2-1; the TCRdb call, TRBD2, lacks DNA for checking. The CDR3 covers 20 residues. Germline lookup yields CDR1 KGHDR and CDR2 SFDVKD. The CDR3 spells CATSDPVTSGGAFTYNEQFF.

This CDR3 is CSAPRTGTGGLNEQFF. The chain is built from TRBV20-1 and TRBJ2-1; with no DNA, the TCRdb D assignment of TRBD1 cannot be verified. CDR1 and CDR2 (germline): DFQATT, SNEGSKA (reference sequence). This CDR3 region has 16 residues.

The chain couples TRBV27 to TRBJ2-1; TCRdb indicates TRBD2, and absent DNA this call remains unverified. Germline V gene data show CDR1 as MNHEY and CDR2 as SMNVEV (reference sequence). The CDR3 runs 14 residues. CDR3 sequence reads: CASSRSGGAREQFF.